Sequencing of this T cell receptor beta chain was carried out in a study of metastatic and nonmetastatic thyroid tumors (dated by TCRdb to 2018 to 2021). Describing the broader study: Repertoires from peripheral blood and from tumor or nodule tissue samples of malignant and benign thyroid patients were compared. Study-wide conclusions, independent of this receptor: In both blood and tumor samples, malignant tumors were reported to have significantly higher TCR beta diversity than benign nodules.

This clone was seen at least ten times. Its recognized antigen is unknown. No much larger clone exists at a distance of one base, and base qualities are not known. No treatment had been received by any patient before thyroid surgery. Patient clinical samples collected from about 2011 to 2018 were retrospectively analysed using T-cell receptor beta sequencing. Library creation used PCR. TCRdb shows the sequencer as Illumina HiSeq 4000. High-throughput sequencing was used to profile the CDR3 region of the TCR beta-chain in every patient. The authors' analysis ran thus. A classifier to discriminate distant-metastatic papillary thyroid cancer patients was built from CDR3 differences across clinicopathological groups. To measure repertoire diversity the researchers used the Shannon index, while the Morisita-Horn index served to gauge how similar the tumor and blood repertoires were. The public reads were reanalyzed by TCRdb: fastp trimming at Q25, MiXCR alignment, in-frame beta chains only. TCRdb's processing, not the study's, gives the V and J calls here. In all, the sample holds about 69,000 clones, and approximately 15% of those were seen once. The top ten clonotypes cover less than 8.5% of the sample.

The junction carries 15 bases between V and J, which are trimmed by 9 bases and 6 bases respectively. The CDR3 has 13 amino acids, counting the end cysteine and phenylalanine. The sequence is cut down to CDR3 DNA, 39 bases in frame from base 1. The germline V gene specifies MRHNA as CDR1 and SNTAGT as CDR2. The sequence derives from a male donor with papillary thyroid cancer or a benign thyroid nodule (not recorded which). Some clones in this sample may be carry-over from other donors' samples. The sequenced sample consisted of blood. The V and J segments used are TRBV6-4 and TRBJ2-1, with the identity of the D gene unclear. The nucleotide sequence is given as TGTGCCAGGCCGGTGGATTGGGGCAATGAGCAGTTCTTC. This yields the protein CARPVDWGNEQFF.